This T cell receptor beta chain was retrieved from a study of blood T cell repertoires in COVID-19. The repertoire was sequenced with immunoSEQ multiplex PCR; TCRdb's copy has only in-frame clones and lacks some. The repertoire has over 150,000 clones, around nine tenths of them found once; the top ten carry about 9.4%. This clone was detected only once. Germline V gene sequence: CDR1 MGHRA, CDR2 YSYEKL. J was trimmed by 9 bases and V by 3 bases; bases with no gene match: 11. This CDR3 contains 15 residues. The sample comprised peripheral blood. V usage is TRBV4-1 and J usage is TRBJ2-4; 7 bases agree with TRBD2. The sequence was obtained from a woman in her sixties or seventies with COVID-19, enrolled during active disease. CDR3 DNA sequence: TGCGCCAGCAGCCACCCAGCGGGGCAATGGGGCATTCAGTACTTC. Translation gives CASSHPAGQWGIQYF.